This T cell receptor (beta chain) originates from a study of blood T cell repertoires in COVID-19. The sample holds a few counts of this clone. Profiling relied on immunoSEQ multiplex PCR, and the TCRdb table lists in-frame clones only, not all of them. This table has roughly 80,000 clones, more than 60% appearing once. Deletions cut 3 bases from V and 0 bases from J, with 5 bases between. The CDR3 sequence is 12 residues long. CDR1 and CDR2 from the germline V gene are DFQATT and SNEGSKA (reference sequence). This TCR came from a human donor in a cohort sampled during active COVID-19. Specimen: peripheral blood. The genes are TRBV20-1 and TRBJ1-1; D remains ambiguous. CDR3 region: CSASRVNTEAFF. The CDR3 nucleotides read TGCAGTGCTAGTCGGGTGAACACTGAAGCTTTCTTT.